This T cell receptor (beta chain) is drawn from a study of blood T cell repertoires in COVID-19. The protocol was immunoSEQ multiplex PCR, while the TCRdb copy is restricted to in-frame clones and leaves out a portion. This table has roughly 150,000 clones, more than 65% appearing once. V was trimmed by 1 base and J by 2 bases, leaving 7 bases between them. CDR1 and CDR2 (germline): SGHKS, YYEKEE (reference sequence). CDR3 size: 13 residues. The TCR sequence derives from a man aged 60 to 69 with acute or convalescent COVID-19. Sequencing used peripheral blood. The V call is TRBV5-5, the J call TRBJ2-7; D gene uncertain. In nucleotides, the CDR3 is TGTGCCAGCAGCTTGACAGATACCTACGAGCAGTACTTC. This sequence encodes CASSLTDTYEQYF. Full variable domain (outside the CDR3, taken from reference TRBV5-5 and TRBJ2-7): DAGVTQSPTHLIKTRGQQVTLRCSPISGHKSVSWYQQVLGQGPQFIFQYYEKEERGRGNFPDRFSARQFPNYSSELNVNALLLGDSALYLCASSLTDTYEQYFGPGTRLTVT.